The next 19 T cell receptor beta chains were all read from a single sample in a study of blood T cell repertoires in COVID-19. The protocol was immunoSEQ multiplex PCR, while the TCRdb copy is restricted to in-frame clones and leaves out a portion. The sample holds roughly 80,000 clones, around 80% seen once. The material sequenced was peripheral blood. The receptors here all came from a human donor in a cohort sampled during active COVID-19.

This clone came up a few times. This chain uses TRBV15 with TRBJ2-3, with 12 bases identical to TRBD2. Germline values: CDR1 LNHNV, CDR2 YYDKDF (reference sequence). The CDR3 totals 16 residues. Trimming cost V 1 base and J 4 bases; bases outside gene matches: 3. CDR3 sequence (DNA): TGTGCCACCAGCAGAGGGACTAGCGGGGAGTCAGATACGCAGTATTTT. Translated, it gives CATSRGTSGESDTQYF.

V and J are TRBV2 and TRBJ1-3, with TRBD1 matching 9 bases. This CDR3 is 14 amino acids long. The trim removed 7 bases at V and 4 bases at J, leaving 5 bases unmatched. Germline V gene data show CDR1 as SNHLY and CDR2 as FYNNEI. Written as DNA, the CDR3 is TGTGCCAGCACCCGGGGACAGGGAGGAAACACCATATATTTT. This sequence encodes CASTRGQGGNTIYF.

The DNA for the CDR3 is TGTGCCAGCAGCACCACAGGGGGAGATCCTAATGAAAAACTGTTTTTT. The encoded protein is CASSTTGGDPNEKLFF. This chain connects TRBV5-4 to TRBJ1-4, with 8 bases aligning to TRBD1. Germline-derived CDR1 and CDR2 are SGHNT and YYREEE (reference sequence). V gave up 4 bases and J gave up 3 bases; unmatched junction bases: 8. This CDR3 is 16 amino acids long.

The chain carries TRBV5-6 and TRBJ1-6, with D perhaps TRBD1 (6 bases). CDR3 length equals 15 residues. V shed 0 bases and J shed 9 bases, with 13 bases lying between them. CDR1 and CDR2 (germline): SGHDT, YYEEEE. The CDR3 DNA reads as TGTGCCAGCAGCTTGGTTCCAGGGGTTCGTTCACCCCTCCACTTT. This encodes CASSLVPGVRSPLHF.

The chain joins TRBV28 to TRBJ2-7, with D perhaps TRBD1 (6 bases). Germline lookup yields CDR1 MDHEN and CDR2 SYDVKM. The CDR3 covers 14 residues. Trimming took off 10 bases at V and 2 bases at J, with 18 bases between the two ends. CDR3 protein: CATTQGSDTYEQYF. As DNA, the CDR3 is TGTGCCACCACCCAGGGGTCAGACACCTACGAGCAGTACTTC. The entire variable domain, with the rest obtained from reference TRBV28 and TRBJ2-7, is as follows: DVKVTQSSRYLVKRTGEKVFLECVQDMDHENMFWYRQDPGLGLRLIYFSYDVKMKEKGDIPEGYSVSREKKERFSLILESASTNQTSMYLCATTQGSDTYEQYFGPGTRLTVT.

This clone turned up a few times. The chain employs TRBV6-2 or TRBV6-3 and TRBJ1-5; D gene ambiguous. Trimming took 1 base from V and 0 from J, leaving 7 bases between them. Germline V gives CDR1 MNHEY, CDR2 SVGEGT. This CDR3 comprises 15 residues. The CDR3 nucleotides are TGTGCCAGCAGTTACTACAGAAATAGCAATCAGCCCCAGCATTTT. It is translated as CASSYYRNSNQPQHF.

The CDR3 loop reads CASSQWRGGDRADTQYF. As DNA, the CDR3 is TGTGCCAGCAGCCAATGGCGGGGGGGCGACCGAGCAGATACGCAGTATTTT. This chain joins TRBV14 and TRBJ2-3; TRBD2 matches 9 bases. From germline, CDR1 is SGHDN and CDR2 FVKESK. V dropped 2 bases and J dropped 4; count of bases not matched to a gene: 10. This CDR3 is 17 amino acids long.

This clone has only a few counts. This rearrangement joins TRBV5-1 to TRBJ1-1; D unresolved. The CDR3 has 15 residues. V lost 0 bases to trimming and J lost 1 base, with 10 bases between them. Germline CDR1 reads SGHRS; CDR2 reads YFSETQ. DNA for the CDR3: TGCGCCAGCAGCTTGGTAGTTATCGGGAACACTGAAGCTTTCTTT. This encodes CASSLVVIGNTEAFF.

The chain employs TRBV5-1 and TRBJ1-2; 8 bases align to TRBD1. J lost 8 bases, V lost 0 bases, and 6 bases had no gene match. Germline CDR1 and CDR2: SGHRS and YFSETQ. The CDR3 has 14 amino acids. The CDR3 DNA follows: TGCGCCAGCAGCTTGGTCAGGGGGCCAGAGGGCTACACCTTC. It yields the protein CASSLVRGPEGYTF.

The CDR3 DNA reads TGTGCCAGCAGTTTGCCGGGACTGAGGGGCCTAGGGGGGGACGAGCAGTACTTC. Its translation is CASSLPGLRGLGGDEQYF. J is TRBJ2-7 and V is TRBV27; tentatively, D is TRBD2 (7 bases). V was cut by 3 bases and J by 5 bases, with 26 bases left in between. The CDR3 spans 18 residues. The germline V gene has CDR1 MNHEY and CDR2 SMNVEV (reference sequence).

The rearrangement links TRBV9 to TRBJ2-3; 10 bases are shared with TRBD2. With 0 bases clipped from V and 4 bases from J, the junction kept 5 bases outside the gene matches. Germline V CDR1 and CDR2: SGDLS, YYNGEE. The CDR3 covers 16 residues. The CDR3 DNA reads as TGTGCCAGCAGCGTAGGTAGCGGGGGGATCTCAGATACGCAGTATTTT. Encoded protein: CASSVGSGGISDTQYF.

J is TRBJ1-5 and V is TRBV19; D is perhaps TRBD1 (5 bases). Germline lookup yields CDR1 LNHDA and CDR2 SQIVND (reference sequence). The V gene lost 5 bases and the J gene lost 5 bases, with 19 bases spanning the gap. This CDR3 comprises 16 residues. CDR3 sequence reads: CASSYRRVRVDQPQHF. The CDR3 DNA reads TGTGCCAGTAGTTACCGCAGGGTCAGAGTTGATCAGCCCCAGCATTTT.

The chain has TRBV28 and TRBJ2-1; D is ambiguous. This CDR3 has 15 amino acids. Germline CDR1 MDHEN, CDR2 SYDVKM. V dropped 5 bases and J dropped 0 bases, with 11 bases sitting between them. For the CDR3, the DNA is TGTGCCAGCAGTCCCCAGCGTATCTCCTACAATGAGCAGTTCTTC. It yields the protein CASSPQRISYNEQFF.

CDR3 amino acids: CASSPVSNQPQHF. The CDR3 DNA reads as TGCGCCAGCAGCCCGGTTAGCAATCAGCCCCAGCATTTT. The chain is built from TRBV5-1 and TRBJ1-5, with D hard to call. CDR3 length: 13 residues. The V gene lost 4 bases and the J gene lost 0 bases, with 5 bases spanning the gap. Germline CDR1 is SGHRS and CDR2 is YFSETQ.

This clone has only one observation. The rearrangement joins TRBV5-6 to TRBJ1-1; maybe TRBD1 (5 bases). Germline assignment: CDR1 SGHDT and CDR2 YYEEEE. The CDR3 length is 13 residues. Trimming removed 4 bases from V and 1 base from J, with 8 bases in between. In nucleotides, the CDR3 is TGTGCCAGCAGCGGGGGGTCGAACACTGAAGCTTTCTTT. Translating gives CASSGGSNTEAFF.

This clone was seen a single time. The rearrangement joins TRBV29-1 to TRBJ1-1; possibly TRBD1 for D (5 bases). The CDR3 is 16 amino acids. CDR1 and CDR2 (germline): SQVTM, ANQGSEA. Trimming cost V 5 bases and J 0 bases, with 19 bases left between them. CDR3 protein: CSVFPGGVPVNTEAFF. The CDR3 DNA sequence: TGCAGCGTTTTCCCCGGGGGAGTCCCTGTGAACACTGAAGCTTTCTTT.

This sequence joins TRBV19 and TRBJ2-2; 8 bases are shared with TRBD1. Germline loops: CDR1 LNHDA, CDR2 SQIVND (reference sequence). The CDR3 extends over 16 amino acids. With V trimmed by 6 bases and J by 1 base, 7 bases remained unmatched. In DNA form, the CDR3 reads TGTGCCAGTAGAAAAGCCGGGACAGGGAACACCGGGGAGCTGTTTTTT. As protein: CASRKAGTGNTGELFF.

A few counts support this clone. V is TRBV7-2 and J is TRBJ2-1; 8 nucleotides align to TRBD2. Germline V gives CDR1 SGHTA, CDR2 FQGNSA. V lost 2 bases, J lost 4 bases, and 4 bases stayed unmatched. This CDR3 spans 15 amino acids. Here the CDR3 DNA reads TGTGCCAGCAGCTTACATAGCGGGACATACAATGAGCAGTTCTTC. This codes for CASSLHSGTYNEQFF.

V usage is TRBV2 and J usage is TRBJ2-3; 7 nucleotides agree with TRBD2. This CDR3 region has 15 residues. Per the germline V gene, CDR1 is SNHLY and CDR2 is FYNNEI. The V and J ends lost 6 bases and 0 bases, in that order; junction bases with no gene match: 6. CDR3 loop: CASRKGGVSTDTQYF. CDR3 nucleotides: TGTGCCAGCAGGAAGGGAGGGGTTAGCACAGATACGCAGTATTTT.